This paragraph covers one TCR beta chain sequence. Antigen unknown. This sample is part of a study of CD8 T cells in ankylosing spondylitis. Study-level points and caveats: As reported, disease-linked clones showed significant enrichment in matched ankylosing spondylitis synovial fluid. In ankylosing spondylitis blood, a motif of roughly eight highly homologous TCR beta variants appeared characteristic.

TCRdb redid the calling of the 5' RACE reads with MiXCR, one entry per CDR3 protein. The table lists almost 400,000 distinct CDR3 sequences, about 22% of them singletons, with about a sixth in the top ten. Germline-derived CDR1 and CDR2 are SEHNR and FQNEAQ (reference sequence). Between the trimmed V and J ends, which lost 6 bases and 3 bases, there was a span of 11 bases. CDR3 length: 14 residues. J is TRBJ1-4 and V is TRBV7-9, with D unresolved. Specimen: blood, either unsorted or a sorted T cell fraction (not recorded which). This TCR was sampled from a male donor with ankylosing spondylitis. The CDR3 sequence: CASSRGRANEKLFF. The DNA of the CDR3 is TGTGCCAGCAGTCGTGGACGGGCTAATGAAAAACTGTTTTTT.